A single T cell receptor (beta chain) is shown here with its context. The data were taken from a study of blood T cell repertoires in COVID-19. Overall study: From the United States, Italy and Spain came samples of acute and convalescent COVID-19. Nucleic acid was either cDNA or gDNA, and it came from T cells, B-cell-depleted T cells, or PBMCs.

Losses at the gene ends were 4 bases for V and 8 bases for J; bases not matched to a gene: 14. CDR1 SEHNR and CDR2 FQNEAQ come from the germline V gene (reference sequence). The CDR3 is 16 residues long. The table came from immunoSEQ multiplex PCR; TCRdb's copy has only in-frame clones and leaves some out. This sample has about 170,000 clones; 65% to 85% occur once, and the top ten carry roughly 3%. What was sequenced was peripheral blood. V usage is TRBV7-9 and J usage is TRBJ1-2; TRBD1 agrees at 9 bases. The sequence derives from a human donor with acute or convalescent COVID-19. The donor label of this sample is uncertain. CDR3 coding DNA: TGTGCCAGCAGCTCCACAGGGGGCGAAAAAATTCGGGGCTACACCTTC. Its translation: CASSSTGGEKIRGYTF. Full variable domain (missing parts from reference TRBV7-9 and TRBJ1-2): DTGVSQNPRHKITKRGQNVTFRCDPISEHNRLYWYRQTLGQGPEFLTYFQNEAQLEKSRLLSDRFSAERPKGSFSTLEIQRTEQGDSAMYLCASSSTGGEKIRGYTFGSGTRLTVV.